This is a list of T cell receptor beta chains from one sample in a study of cytomegalovirus exposure and HLA in healthy donors. Clones were sequenced by immunoSEQ multiplex PCR, and TCRdb holds only the in-frame ones, with some missing. The sample carries about 120,000 clones, 74% recorded once. Sequencing input: PBMCs. The source is a human donor in good health. Each CDR3 is given with its conserved first and last residue. Each record gives: J gene, clone size, D gene, V gene, CDR3 protein, CDR3 DNA. A D gene is named only where the DNA matches it firmly. Not all rows give a size; the values are once, few, many and, for expanded clones, a class.

TRBJ1-5 NA NA TRBV7-2 CASSRDSSNQPQHF TGTGCCAGCAGCCGCGACAGTTCTAATCAGCCCCAGCATTTT
TRBJ2-7 NA NA TRBV7-3 CASSLLPGHYEQYF TGTGCCAGCAGCTTATTGCCGGGACATTACGAGCAGTACTTC
TRBJ2-7 NA TRBD2 TRBV2 CASSGRGLAGNPYEQYF TGTGCCAGCAGTGGAAGGGGACTAGCGGGAAACCCCTACGAGCAGTACTTC
TRBJ2-7 NA TRBD1 TRBV29-1 CSVEPAGQGFGEQYF TGCAGCGTTGAGCCAGCAGGACAGGGGTTTGGGGAGCAGTACTTC
TRBJ1-2 few NA TRBV6-1 CASSDALRGYGYTF TGTGCCAGCAGTGACGCGCTTAGGGGCTATGGCTACACCTTC
TRBJ1-5 NA NA TRBV21-1 CASSNPNGQGPF TGTGCCAGCAGCAACCCAAACGGACAGGGGCCTTTT
TRBJ1-2 NA NA TRBV15 CATSRSQGFIGYGYTF TGTGCCACCAGCAGGAGCCAGGGGTTTATAGGGTATGGCTACACCTTC
TRBJ2-7 NA NA TRBV7-2 CASSLIRQAMIAGEQYF TGTGCCAGCAGCTTAATCCGACAGGCGATGATAGCGGGCGAGCAGTACTTC
TRBJ2-1 NA TRBD2 TRBV15 CATSRAIVGTSGRAGYNEQFF TGTGCCACCAGCAGAGCCATTGTTGGGACTAGCGGGAGGGCCGGGTACAATGAGCAGTTCTTC
TRBJ2-7 NA NA TRBV19 CASSAQGGDWYEQYF TGTGCCAGTAGTGCACAGGGAGGGGATTGGTACGAGCAGTACTTC
TRBJ2-1 NA TRBD1 TRBV27 CASSPGTGNNEQFF TGTGCCAGCAGTCCCGGGACAGGGAACAATGAGCAGTTCTTC
TRBJ1-1 NA TRBD1 TRBV30 CAWIRQGDPEAFF TGTGCCTGGATTCGTCAGGGGGACCCTGAAGCTTTCTTT
TRBJ1-3 NA TRBD1 TRBV30 CACPRGQASSGNTIYF TGTGCCTGTCCCCGTGGACAGGCGAGCTCTGGAAACACCATATATTTT
TRBJ1-1 NA TRBD1 TRBV7-2 CASSFRGQGRGGTEAFF TGTGCCAGCAGCTTCCGAGGACAGGGCCGGGGAGGGACTGAAGCTTTCTTT
TRBJ2-3 NA TRBD2 TRBV4-3 CASSQGLGGIRTDTQYF TGCGCCAGCAGCCAAGGGTTGGGAGGGATTAGGACAGATACGCAGTATTTT
TRBJ1-5 NA NA TRBV19 CASSSRRQGQDNQPQHF TGTGCCAGTAGTAGCCGTCGGCAGGGGCAGGACAATCAGCCCCAGCATTTT
TRBJ2-7 NA NA TRBV7-2 CASSFTFMSEQYF TGTGCCAGCAGCTTTACTTTCATGAGCGAGCAGTACTTC
TRBJ2-7 once NA TRBV6-1 CASTSGSISYEQYF TGTGCCAGCACCAGCGGGTCCATCTCCTACGAGCAGTACTTC
TRBJ1-1 NA TRBD1 TRBV19 CASSIYTGGRTEAFF TGTGCCAGTAGTATCTACACAGGGGGGAGAACTGAAGCTTTCTTT
TRBJ1-3 NA NA TRBV11-2 CASSQDIMGNTIYF TGTGCCAGCAGCCAAGACATTATGGGAAACACCATATATTTT
TRBJ1-4 NA TRBD1 TRBV7-9 CSSRGNGGTNEKLFF TGTTCCAGCAGGGGGAATGGGGGGACTAATGAAAAACTGTTTTTT
TRBJ1-5 once NA TRBV28 CASSFAGARDQPQHF TGTGCCAGCAGTTTCGCGGGGGCGAGGGATCAGCCCCAGCATTTT
TRBJ2-3 NA TRBD2 TRBV9 CASSDGLASTDTQYF TGTGCCAGCAGCGACGGACTAGCAAGCACAGATACGCAGTATTTT
TRBJ2-7 NA NA TRBV18 CASSRDGSSYEQYF TGTGCCAGCTCACGGGACGGGAGCTCCTACGAGCAGTACTTC
TRBJ1-1 NA NA TRBV11-2 CASSVNRVVNTEAFF TGTGCCAGCAGCGTAAACAGGGTTGTGAACACTGAAGCTTTCTTT
TRBJ2-2 NA NA TRBV13 CAQTKRRSGELFF TGTGCCCAAACGAAACGGAGGTCCGGGGAGCTGTTTTTT
TRBJ1-1 NA TRBD1 TRBV19 CASSIDLEGTGDVQNTEAFF TGTGCCAGTAGTATAGATCTAGAGGGGACAGGGGACGTCCAGAACACTGAAGCTTTCTTT
TRBJ2-4 few NA TRBV5-4 CASSPGAGKNIQYF TGTGCCAGCAGCCCCGGCGCGGGCAAAAACATTCAGTACTTC
TRBJ1-1 once TRBD1 TRBV7-2 CASSSKTGGWTEAFF TGTGCCAGCAGCTCAAAAACAGGGGGATGGACTGAAGCTTTCTTT